Listed below are T cell receptor beta chains from one sample, sequenced in a study of vaccination and CD4 T cells after COVID-19. TCRdb redid the calling of the PCR reads with MiXCR, one entry per CDR3 protein. The data show roughly 24,000 distinct CDR3 sequences, with about 54% seen just once and around 2.7% held by the top ten. These receptors have no identified antigens. Sample: CD4+ T cells from blood, cultured in vitro. The receptors shown here come from a human donor who had recovered from COVID-19. The CDR3 runs from the conserved cysteine through the conserved F or W. The order of the fields is V gene, clone size, D gene, J gene, CDR3 length, CDR3 protein, CDR3 DNA. A D gene is named only where the DNA matches it firmly. Expanded clones are given a class, and other clones once, few, many or no size at all.

v_call: TRBV11-1
clone_size: NA
d_call: TRBD2
j_call: TRBJ2-3
cdr3_length: 16
cdr3_aa: CASSISGANSPDTQYF
cdr3_nt: TGTGCCAGCAGCATTAGCGGGGCCAACAGCCCAGATACGCAGTATTTT

v_call: TRBV2
clone_size: NA
d_call: NA
j_call: TRBJ2-3
cdr3_length: 12
cdr3_aa: CASSANPSTQYF
cdr3_nt: TGTGCCAGCAGTGCTAACCCCAGTACGCAGTATTTT

v_call: TRBV20-1
clone_size: NA
d_call: TRBD1
j_call: TRBJ1-1
cdr3_length: 12
cdr3_aa: CSARRGQFEAFF
cdr3_nt: TGCAGTGCTAGAAGGGGGCAGTTTGAAGCTTTCTTT

v_call: TRBV11-2
clone_size: NA
d_call: NA
j_call: TRBJ1-2
cdr3_length: 11
cdr3_aa: CAGSFRDGYTF
cdr3_nt: TGTGCCGGCAGCTTCAGGGATGGCTACACCTTC

v_call: TRBV7-9
clone_size: few
d_call: NA
j_call: TRBJ2-3
cdr3_length: 14
cdr3_aa: CASSPELGTDTQYF
cdr3_nt: TGTGCCAGCAGCCCAGAACTAGGAACAGATACGCAGTATTTT

v_call: TRBV6-2/TRBV6-3
clone_size: NA
d_call: NA
j_call: TRBJ2-3
cdr3_length: 12
cdr3_aa: CASSKLPDTQYF
cdr3_nt: TGTGCCAGCAGTAAGCTGCCAGATACGCAGTATTTT

v_call: TRBV6-2/TRBV6-3
clone_size: NA
d_call: NA
j_call: TRBJ1-6
cdr3_length: 13
cdr3_aa: CASSYSSSTTLHF
cdr3_nt: TGTGCCAGCAGTTACTCTTCATCTACCACCCTCCACTTT

v_call: TRBV11-3
clone_size: NA
d_call: TRBD2
j_call: TRBJ2-3
cdr3_length: 14
cdr3_aa: CASSRTSGTDTQYF
cdr3_nt: TGTGCCAGCAGCCGGACTAGCGGGACAGATACGCAGTATTTT

v_call: TRBV28
clone_size: NA
d_call: NA
j_call: TRBJ1-1
cdr3_length: 13
cdr3_aa: CASSLTGSTEAFF
cdr3_nt: TGTGCCAGCAGTTTAACAGGGAGCACTGAAGCTTTCTTT

v_call: TRBV2
clone_size: few
d_call: TRBD1
j_call: TRBJ1-1
cdr3_length: 14
cdr3_aa: CASSVRQGRTEAFF
cdr3_nt: TGTGCCAGCAGTGTTCGACAGGGGAGAACTGAAGCTTTCTTT

v_call: TRBV29-1
clone_size: NA
d_call: TRBD2
j_call: TRBJ2-3
cdr3_length: 15
cdr3_aa: CSAPGLAGNTDTQYF
cdr3_nt: TGCAGCGCACCGGGCCTAGCGGGGAACACAGATACGCAGTATTTT

v_call: TRBV3-1
clone_size: NA
d_call: NA
j_call: TRBJ2-5
cdr3_length: 14
cdr3_aa: CASSQARTLKTQYF
cdr3_nt: TGTGCCAGCAGCCAAGCAAGGACTTTGAAGACCCAGTACTTC

v_call: TRBV11-2
clone_size: NA
d_call: TRBD2
j_call: TRBJ2-5
cdr3_length: 14
cdr3_aa: CASNPSGGGETQYF
cdr3_nt: TGTGCCAGCAATCCGAGCGGGGGCGGGGAGACCCAGTACTTC

v_call: TRBV2
clone_size: NA
d_call: TRBD2
j_call: TRBJ2-2
cdr3_length: 16
cdr3_aa: CASRPIAGGPTGELFF
cdr3_nt: TGTGCCAGCAGACCCATAGCGGGAGGGCCCACCGGGGAGCTGTTTTTT

v_call: TRBV6-1
clone_size: NA
d_call: NA
j_call: TRBJ1-6
cdr3_length: 14
cdr3_aa: CASSAVLGNSPLHF
cdr3_nt: TGTGCCAGCAGTGCTGTATTGGGTAATTCACCCCTCCACTTT

v_call: TRBV6-5
clone_size: NA
d_call: NA
j_call: TRBJ1-5
cdr3_length: 13
cdr3_aa: CASSYTPNQPQHF
cdr3_nt: TGTGCCAGCAGTTACACTCCCAATCAGCCCCAGCATTTT

v_call: TRBV2
clone_size: NA
d_call: NA
j_call: TRBJ2-7
cdr3_length: 12
cdr3_aa: CASSGSTASQYF
cdr3_nt: TGTGCCAGCAGTGGGTCGACAGCATCGCAGTACTTC

v_call: TRBV7-2
clone_size: NA
d_call: TRBD1
j_call: TRBJ2-7
cdr3_length: 16
cdr3_aa: CASSLKGRQGQHEQYF
cdr3_nt: TGTGCCAGCAGCTTAAAGGGCCGACAGGGCCAGCACGAGCAGTACTTC

v_call: TRBV7-9
clone_size: NA
d_call: NA
j_call: TRBJ1-1
cdr3_length: 13
cdr3_aa: CASSLEKVVGAFF
cdr3_nt: TGTGCCAGCAGCTTAGAAAAGGTTGTGGGAGCTTTCTTT

v_call: TRBV6-2/TRBV6-3
clone_size: once
d_call: NA
j_call: TRBJ1-1
cdr3_length: 14
cdr3_aa: CASSLNGATTEAFF
cdr3_nt: TGTGCCAGCAGTTTAAACGGAGCAACCACTGAAGCTTTCTTT

v_call: TRBV10-3
clone_size: NA
d_call: TRBD2
j_call: TRBJ2-7
cdr3_length: 13
cdr3_aa: CAIKIAGTYEQYF
cdr3_nt: TGTGCCATCAAAATAGCGGGGACCTACGAGCAGTACTTC

v_call: TRBV7-3
clone_size: NA
d_call: NA
j_call: TRBJ2-1
cdr3_length: 15
cdr3_aa: CASSLRVTGINEQFF
cdr3_nt: TGTGCCAGCAGCTTAAGGGTGACAGGAATCAATGAGCAGTTCTTC

v_call: TRBV7-9
clone_size: NA
d_call: NA
j_call: TRBJ1-2
cdr3_length: 13
cdr3_aa: CASSFPQAYGYTF
cdr3_nt: TGTGCCAGCAGCTTTCCGCAGGCCTATGGCTACACCTTC

v_call: TRBV7-2
clone_size: NA
d_call: NA
j_call: TRBJ1-1
cdr3_length: 13
cdr3_aa: CASSRQMNTKAFF
cdr3_nt: TGTGCCAGCAGCCGACAGATGAACACTAAAGCTTTCTTT

v_call: TRBV2
clone_size: NA
d_call: NA
j_call: TRBJ1-1
cdr3_length: 13
cdr3_aa: CASSERRGTEAFF
cdr3_nt: TGTGCCAGCAGTGAACGGCGGGGGACTGAAGCTTTCTTT

v_call: TRBV7-9
clone_size: NA
d_call: TRBD1
j_call: TRBJ1-1
cdr3_length: 15
cdr3_aa: CASSFQGARNTEAFF
cdr3_nt: TGTGCCAGCAGTTTCCAGGGGGCGCGTAACACTGAAGCTTTCTTT

v_call: TRBV7-2
clone_size: few
d_call: TRBD2
j_call: TRBJ2-2
cdr3_length: 15
cdr3_aa: CASSPGLAGAGELFF
cdr3_nt: TGTGCCAGCAGCCCCGGACTAGCGGGAGCCGGGGAGCTGTTTTTT

v_call: TRBV7-2
clone_size: once
d_call: NA
j_call: TRBJ2-7
cdr3_length: 14
cdr3_aa: CASSLAGRNYEQYF
cdr3_nt: TGTGCCAGCAGCTTAGCGGGACGGAACTACGAGCAGTACTTC